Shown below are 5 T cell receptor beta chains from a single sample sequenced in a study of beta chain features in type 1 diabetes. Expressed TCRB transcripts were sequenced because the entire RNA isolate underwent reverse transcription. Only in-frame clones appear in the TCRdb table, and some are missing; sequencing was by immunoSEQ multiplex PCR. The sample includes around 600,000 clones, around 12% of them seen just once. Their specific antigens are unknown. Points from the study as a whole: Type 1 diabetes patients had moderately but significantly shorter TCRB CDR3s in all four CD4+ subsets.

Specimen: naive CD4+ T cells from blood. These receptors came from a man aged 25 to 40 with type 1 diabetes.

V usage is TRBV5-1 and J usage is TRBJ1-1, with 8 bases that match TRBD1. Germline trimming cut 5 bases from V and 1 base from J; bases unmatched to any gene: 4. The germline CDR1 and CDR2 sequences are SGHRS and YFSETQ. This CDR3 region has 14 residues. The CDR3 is CASRRGQGNTEAFF. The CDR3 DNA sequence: TGCGCCAGCAGGAGAGGACAGGGGAACACTGAAGCTTTCTTT.

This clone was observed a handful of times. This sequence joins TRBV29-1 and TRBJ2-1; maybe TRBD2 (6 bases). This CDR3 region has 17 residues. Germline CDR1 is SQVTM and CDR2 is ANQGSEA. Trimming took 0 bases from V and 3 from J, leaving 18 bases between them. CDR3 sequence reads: CSVEDLLGTGDYNEQFF. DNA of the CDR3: TGCAGCGTTGAAGATCTTCTGGGGACGGGGGACTACAATGAGCAGTTCTTC.

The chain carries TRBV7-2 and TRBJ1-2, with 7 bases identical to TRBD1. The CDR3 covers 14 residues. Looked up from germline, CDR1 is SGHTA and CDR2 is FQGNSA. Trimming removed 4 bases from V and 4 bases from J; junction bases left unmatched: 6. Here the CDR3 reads CASSSRDRSYGYTF. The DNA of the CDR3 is TGTGCCAGCAGCTCCCGGGACAGATCCTATGGCTACACCTTC.

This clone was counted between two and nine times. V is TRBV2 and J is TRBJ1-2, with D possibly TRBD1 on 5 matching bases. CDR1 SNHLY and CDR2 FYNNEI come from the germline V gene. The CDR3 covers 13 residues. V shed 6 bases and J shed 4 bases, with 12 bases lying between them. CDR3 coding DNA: TGTGCCAGCAGGCCGACAGCGGGCTATGGCTACACCTTC. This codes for CASRPTAGYGYTF.

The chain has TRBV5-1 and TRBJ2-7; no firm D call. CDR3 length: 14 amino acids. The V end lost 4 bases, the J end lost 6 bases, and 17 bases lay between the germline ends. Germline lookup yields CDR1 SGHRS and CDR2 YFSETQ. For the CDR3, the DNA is TGCGCCAGCAGCGCTCAGTGGCTCACGGGCGAGCAGTACTTC. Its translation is CASSAQWLTGEQYF.